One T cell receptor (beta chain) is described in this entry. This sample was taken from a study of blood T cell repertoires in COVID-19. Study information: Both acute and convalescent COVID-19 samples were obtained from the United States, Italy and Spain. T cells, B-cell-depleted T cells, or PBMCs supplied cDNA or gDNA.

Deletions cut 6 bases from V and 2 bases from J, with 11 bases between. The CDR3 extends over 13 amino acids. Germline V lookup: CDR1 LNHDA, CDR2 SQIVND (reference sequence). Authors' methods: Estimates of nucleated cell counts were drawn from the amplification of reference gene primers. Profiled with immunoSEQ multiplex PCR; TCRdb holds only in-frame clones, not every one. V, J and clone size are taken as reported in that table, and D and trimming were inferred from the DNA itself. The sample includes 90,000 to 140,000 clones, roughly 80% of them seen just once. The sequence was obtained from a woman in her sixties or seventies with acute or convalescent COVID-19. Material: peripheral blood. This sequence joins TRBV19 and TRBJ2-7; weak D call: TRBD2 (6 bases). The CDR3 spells CASSQTSPYEQYF. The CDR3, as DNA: TGTGCCAGTAGCCAGACTAGTCCCTACGAGCAGTACTTC. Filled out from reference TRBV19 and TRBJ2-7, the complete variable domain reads DGGITQSPKYLFRKEGQNVTLSCEQNLNHDAMYWYRQDPGQGLRLIYYSQIVNDFQKGDIAEGYSVSREKKESFPLTVTSAQKNPTAFYLCASSQTSPYEQYFGPGTRLTVT.